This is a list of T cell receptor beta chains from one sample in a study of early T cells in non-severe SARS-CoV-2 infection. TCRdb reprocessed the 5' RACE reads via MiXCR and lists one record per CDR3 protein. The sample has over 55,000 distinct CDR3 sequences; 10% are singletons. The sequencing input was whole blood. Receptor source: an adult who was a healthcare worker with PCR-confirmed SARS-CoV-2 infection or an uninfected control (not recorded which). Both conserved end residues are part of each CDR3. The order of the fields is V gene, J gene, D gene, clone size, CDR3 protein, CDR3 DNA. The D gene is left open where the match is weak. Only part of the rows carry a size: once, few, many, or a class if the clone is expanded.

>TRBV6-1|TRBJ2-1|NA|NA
CASSEEGVGPYNEQFF
TGTGCCAGCAGTGAAGAGGGAGTAGGGCCTTACAATGAGCAGTTCTTC
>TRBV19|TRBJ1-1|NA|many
CASTRAGIGTEAFF
TGTGCCAGTACTAGAGCAGGGATAGGTACTGAAGCTTTCTTT
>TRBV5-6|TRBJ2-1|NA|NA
CASSWGPRNEQFF
TGTGCCAGCAGCTGGGGACCTCGCAATGAGCAGTTCTTC
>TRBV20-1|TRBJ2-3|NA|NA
CSANVGASTDTQYF
TGCAGTGCTAATGTGGGAGCTAGCACAGATACGCAGTATTTT
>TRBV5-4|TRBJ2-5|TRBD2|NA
CASSLMSSGIETQYF
TGTGCCAGCAGCTTGATGTCTAGCGGGATAGAGACCCAGTACTTC
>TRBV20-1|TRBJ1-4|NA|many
CSARDPGRVEKLFF
TGCAGTGCTAGAGACCCAGGCCGGGTAGAAAAACTGTTTTTT
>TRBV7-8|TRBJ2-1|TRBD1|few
CASSLSRDRGNYNEQFF
TGTGCCAGCAGCCTAAGCCGGGACAGGGGCAACTACAATGAGCAGTTCTTC
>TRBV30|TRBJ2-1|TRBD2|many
CAWSVLLAENEQFF
TGTGCCTGGAGTGTATTACTAGCGGAAAATGAGCAGTTCTTC
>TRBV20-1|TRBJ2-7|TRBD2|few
CSARDTSGPYEQYF
TGCAGTGCTAGGGACACTAGCGGCCCCTACGAGCAGTACTTC
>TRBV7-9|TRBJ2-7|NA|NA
CASSSQATSSSYEQYF
TGTGCCAGCAGCTCCCAGGCGACCTCGTCCTCCTACGAGCAGTACTTC
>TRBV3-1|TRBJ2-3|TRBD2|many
CASRLGTSARDTQYF
TGTGCCAGCAGATTGGGGACTAGCGCTAGAGATACGCAGTATTTT
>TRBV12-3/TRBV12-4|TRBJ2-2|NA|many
CASSFGGNTGELFF
TGTGCCAGCAGTTTCGGCGGGAACACCGGGGAGCTGTTTTTT
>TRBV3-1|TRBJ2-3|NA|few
CASSQAGELDPQYF
TGTGCCAGCAGCCAAGCCGGGGAATTGGATCCGCAGTATTTT
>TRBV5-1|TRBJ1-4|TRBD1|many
CASSLSEGAREKLFF
TGCGCCAGCAGCTTGTCGGAGGGGGCACGCGAAAAACTGTTTTTT
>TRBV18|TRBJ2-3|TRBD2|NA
CASSRTTSGRSADTQYF
TGTGCCAGCTCACGTACGACTAGCGGGAGGTCCGCAGATACGCAGTATTTT
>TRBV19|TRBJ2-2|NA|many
CASSIGDQGVGTGELFF
TGTGCCAGTAGTATAGGGGACCAGGGAGTCGGCACCGGGGAGCTGTTTTTT
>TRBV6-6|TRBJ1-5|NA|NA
CASSAGVSNQPQHF
TGTGCCAGCAGTGCGGGGGTTAGCAATCAGCCCCAGCATTTT
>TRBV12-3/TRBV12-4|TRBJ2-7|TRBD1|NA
CASRDGQGVGGEQYF
TGTGCCAGCAGAGATGGACAGGGAGTAGGAGGCGAGCAGTACTTC
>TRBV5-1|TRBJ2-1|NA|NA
CASSLTRDYNEQFF
TGCGCCAGCAGCCTTACCAGAGATTACAATGAGCAGTTCTTC
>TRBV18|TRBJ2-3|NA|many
CASSSGTRGDTQYF
TGTGCCAGCTCCTCGGGGACCCGCGGGGATACGCAGTATTTT
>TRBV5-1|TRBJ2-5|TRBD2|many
CASGEVASGKTQYF
TGCGCCAGCGGGGAGGTGGCTAGCGGCAAGACCCAGTACTTC
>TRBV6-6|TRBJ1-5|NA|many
CASSYHGGNQPQHF
TGTGCCAGCAGTTACCACGGGGGAAATCAGCCCCAGCATTTT
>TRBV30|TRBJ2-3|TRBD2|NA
CAGSPLAGGLSTDTQYF
TGTGCCGGAAGTCCACTAGCGGGGGGACTTAGCACAGATACGCAGTATTTT
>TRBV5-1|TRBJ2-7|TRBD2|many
CASSDGPSGSYEQYF
TGCGCCAGCAGCGATGGGCCTAGCGGTTCTTACGAGCAGTACTTC
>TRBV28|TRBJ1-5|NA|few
CASSLSQPQHF
TGTGCCAGCAGTTTGTCTCAGCCCCAGCATTTT
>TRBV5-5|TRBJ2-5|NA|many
CASSRDGTSETQYF
TGTGCCAGCAGCCGCGACGGAACCTCAGAGACCCAGTACTTC
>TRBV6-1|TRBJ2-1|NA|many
CASSSTPGAYNEQFF
TGTGCCAGCAGTTCCACCCCGGGAGCCTACAATGAGCAGTTCTTC
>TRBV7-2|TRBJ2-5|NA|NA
CASSLGPFEETQYF
TGTGCCAGCAGCTTAGGTCCCTTCGAAGAGACCCAGTACTTC
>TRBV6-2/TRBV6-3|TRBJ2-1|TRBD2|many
CASRQGTSGRVNEQFF
TGTGCCAGCAGGCAGGGGACTAGCGGGAGAGTGAATGAGCAGTTCTTC
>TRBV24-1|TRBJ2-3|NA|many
CATSESGTDTQYF
TGTGCCACCAGTGAGTCAGGCACAGATACGCAGTATTTT
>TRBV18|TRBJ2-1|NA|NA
CASSRKGDDRSLPYNEQFF
TGTGCCAGCTCCCGGAAAGGGGACGACCGATCCTTACCGTACAATGAGCAGTTCTTC
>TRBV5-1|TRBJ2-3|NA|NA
CASSLVGDTQYF
TGCGCCAGCAGCTTGGTAGGAGATACGCAGTATTTT
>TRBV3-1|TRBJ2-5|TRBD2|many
CASSPAGQETQYF
TGTGCCAGCAGCCCAGCGGGACAAGAGACCCAGTACTTC
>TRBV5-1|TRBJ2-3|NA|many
CASKTDVGDTQYF
TGCGCCAGCAAGACGGATGTCGGAGATACGCAGTATTTT
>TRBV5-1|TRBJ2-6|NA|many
CASSWAGGPWSGANVLTF
TGCGCCAGCAGCTGGGCCGGGGGCCCCTGGTCTGGGGCCAACGTCCTGACTTTC
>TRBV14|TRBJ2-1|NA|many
CASSQVQRNEQFF
TGTGCCAGCAGCCAAGTCCAAAGGAATGAGCAGTTCTTC
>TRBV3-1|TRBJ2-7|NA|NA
CASSHLEGEQYF
TGTGCCAGCAGCCACCTCGAAGGCGAGCAGTACTTC
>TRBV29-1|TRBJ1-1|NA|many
CSVAPGQNTEAFF
TGCAGCGTTGCGCCGGGACAGAACACTGAAGCTTTCTTT
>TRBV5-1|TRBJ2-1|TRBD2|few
CASSTSGNNNEQFF
TGCGCCAGCAGCACTAGCGGGAATAACAATGAGCAGTTCTTC
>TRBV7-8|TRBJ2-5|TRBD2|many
CASSRGLAVQETQYF
TGTGCCAGCAGCCGGGGACTAGCGGTCCAAGAGACCCAGTACTTC
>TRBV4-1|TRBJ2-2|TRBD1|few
CASSYKRQGAIGELFF
TGCGCCAGCAGCTACAAGAGACAGGGGGCAATCGGGGAGCTGTTTTTT
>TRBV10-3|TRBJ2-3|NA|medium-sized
CAISATSRGTDTQYF
TGTGCCATCAGTGCAACTAGCCGGGGCACAGATACGCAGTATTTT
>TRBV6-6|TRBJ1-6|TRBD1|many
CASSTHRTGRNSPLHF
TGTGCCAGCAGTACCCACCGGACAGGTCGTAATTCACCCCTCCACTTT
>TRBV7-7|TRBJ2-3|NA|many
CASSLSIERTDTQYF
TGTGCTAGCAGCTTGTCTATCGAAAGGACAGATACGCAGTATTTT
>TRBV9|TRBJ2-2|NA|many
CASSVGVYTGELFF
TGTGCCAGCAGCGTAGGAGTTTACACCGGGGAGCTGTTTTTT
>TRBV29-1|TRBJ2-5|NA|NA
CSGAGEETQYF
TGCAGCGGGGCAGGGGAAGAGACCCAGTACTTC
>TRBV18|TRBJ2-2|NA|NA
CASSPGQGSTGELFF
TGTGCCAGCTCACCAGGTCAAGGGTCCACCGGGGAGCTGTTTTTT
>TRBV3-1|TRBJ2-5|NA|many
CASSQLSRTQYF
TGTGCCAGCAGCCAACTTAGTCGGACCCAGTACTTC
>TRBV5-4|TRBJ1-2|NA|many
CASSLVGQYYGYTF
TGTGCCAGCAGCTTGGTAGGACAGTACTATGGCTACACCTTC
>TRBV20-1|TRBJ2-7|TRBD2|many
CSAVRGSGSNEQYF
TGCAGTGCTGTCCGAGGGAGCGGGAGTAACGAGCAGTACTTC
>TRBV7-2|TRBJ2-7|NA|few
CASSLDKVGEQYF
TGTGCCAGCAGCTTAGATAAGGTGGGGGAGCAGTACTTC
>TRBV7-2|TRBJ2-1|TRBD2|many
CASSYKPGGTNEQFF
TGTGCCAGCAGCTATAAACCGGGAGGGACCAATGAGCAGTTCTTC
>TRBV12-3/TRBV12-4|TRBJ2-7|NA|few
CASTSRRGFSYEQYF
TGTGCCAGCACCTCGCGTCGGGGGTTCTCCTACGAGCAGTACTTC
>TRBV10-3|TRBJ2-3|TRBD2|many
CALSGSGRTDTQYF
TGTGCCCTAAGCGGTAGCGGGAGAACAGATACGCAGTATTTT
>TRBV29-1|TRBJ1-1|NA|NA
CSVDRGTLNTEAFF
TGCAGCGTCGATAGGGGGACGTTGAACACTGAAGCTTTCTTT